The clone carrying this T cell receptor (beta chain) was seen more than once but under ten times. Clones were read by immunoSEQ multiplex PCR, and TCRdb kept only the in-frame ones, dropping some. The sample yields tens of thousands of clones, 65% to 80% seen once. These data originate in a study of immune evolution from preneoplasia to lung adenocarcinoma. CDR3 length: 12 amino acids. Trimming removed 2 bases from V and 6 bases from J, with 8 bases in between. Germline CDR1 is KGHSH and CDR2 is LQKENI. V usage is TRBV18 and J usage is TRBJ2-7; D might be TRBD1 (6 bases). The source is a person in their 60s with lung adenocarcinoma. Material for sequencing was FFPE invasive lung adenocarcinoma tissue. The CDR3: CASSPGRGEQYF. CDR3 bases: TGTGCCAGCTCACCAGGCAGGGGCGAGCAGTACTTC.